The rows below give T cell receptor beta chains drawn from one sample of a study of CD8 T cells in ankylosing spondylitis. TCRdb re-called the 5' RACE reads through MiXCR, storing one row per CDR3 protein. The data contain 150,000 to 200,000 distinct CDR3 sequences, approximately 20% of them seen just once; the ten biggest clones take up approximately 7.6%. Sequencing was carried out using blood, either unsorted or a sorted T cell fraction (not recorded which). The receptor source for this set is a male donor with ankylosing spondylitis or in good health (not recorded which). Each CDR3 is given with its conserved first and last residue. Each record gives: D gene, clone size, J gene, V gene, CDR3 DNA, CDR3 protein. D genes are given only for firm matches. Clone size is shown for a subset of rows, as once, few, many or a class of expanded clone.

>NA|many|TRBJ1-4|TRBV29-1
TGCAGCGTTGGTGGGGGATTAGAAAAACTGTTTTTT
CSVGGGLEKLFF
>NA|few|TRBJ2-6|TRBV3-1
TGTGCCAGCAGCCAAGCAGGGACCTCTGGGGCCAACGTCCTGACTTTC
CASSQAGTSGANVLTF
>NA|NA|TRBJ2-7|TRBV7-9
TGTGCCAGCAGCTTAGGAGGGAGGAAAGGTTCGGGCGAGCAGTACTTC
CASSLGGRKGSGEQYF
>NA|few|TRBJ2-7|TRBV6-5
TGTGCCAGCAGTTACTCGCGCAGGAACGAGGCGTACGAGCAGTACTTC
CASSYSRRNEAYEQYF
>TRBD2|few|TRBJ2-1|TRBV7-2
TGTGCCAGCAGCTTAAGGGGCGGACTAGTGAGTGAGCAGTTCTTC
CASSLRGGLVSEQFF
>NA|NA|TRBJ1-2|TRBV20-1
TGCAGAGCTAGCCCCAGGGCCTATGGCTACACCTTC
CRASPRAYGYTF
>NA|many|TRBJ2-3|TRBV20-1
TGCAGTGCTAGAGATTTAGATACGCAGTATTTT
CSARDLDTQYF
>NA|few|TRBJ1-5|TRBV6-1
TGTGCCAGCAGTCCCCGGGGATTACAGCCCCAGCATTTT
CASSPRGLQPQHF
>TRBD2|many|TRBJ2-7|TRBV20-1
TGCAGTGCTAGAGTTGCTAGCGGGTTACCCTACGAGCAGTACTTC
CSARVASGLPYEQYF
>NA|few|TRBJ2-2|TRBV2
TGTGCCAGCAGTGATTTTGGGACCGAGAACACCGGGGAGCTGTTTTTT
CASSDFGTENTGELFF
>NA|NA|TRBJ1-3|TRBV3-1
TGTGCCAGCAGCCAAATAACCTACTCTGGAAACACCATATATTTT
CASSQITYSGNTIYF
>TRBD2|many|TRBJ2-3|TRBV14
TGTGCCAGCAGCCAATTAGCGGGACGCACAGATACGCAGTATTTT
CASSQLAGRTDTQYF
>TRBD2|NA|TRBJ2-1|TRBV18
TGTGCCAGCTCACCACCGACGGGAGGGCCTTTGGAGCAGTTCTTC
CASSPPTGGPLEQFF
>TRBD1|many|TRBJ1-4|TRBV28
TGTGCCACCCGACAGGGATCCTCTAATGAAAAACTGTTTTTT
CATRQGSSNEKLFF
>NA|few|TRBJ1-1|TRBV2
TGTGCCAGCGCGGTACGGCCCGAGGGCACTGAAGCTTTCTTT
CASAVRPEGTEAFF